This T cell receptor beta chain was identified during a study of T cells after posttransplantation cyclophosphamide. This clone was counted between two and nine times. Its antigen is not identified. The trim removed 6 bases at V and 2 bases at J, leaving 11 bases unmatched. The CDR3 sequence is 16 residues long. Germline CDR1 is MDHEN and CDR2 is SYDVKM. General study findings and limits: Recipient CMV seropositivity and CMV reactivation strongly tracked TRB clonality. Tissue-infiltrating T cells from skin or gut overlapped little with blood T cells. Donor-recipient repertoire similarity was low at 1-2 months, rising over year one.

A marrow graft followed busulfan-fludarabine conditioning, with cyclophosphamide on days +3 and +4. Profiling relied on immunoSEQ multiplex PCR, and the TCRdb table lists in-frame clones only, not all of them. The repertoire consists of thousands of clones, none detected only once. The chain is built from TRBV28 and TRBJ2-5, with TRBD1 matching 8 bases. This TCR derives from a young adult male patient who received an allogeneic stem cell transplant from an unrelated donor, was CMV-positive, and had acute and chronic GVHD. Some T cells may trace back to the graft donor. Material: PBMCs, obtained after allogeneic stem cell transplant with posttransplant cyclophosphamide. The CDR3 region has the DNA TGTGCCAGCAGCCCCAGACAGGGGCAAGCACAAGAGACCCAGTACTTC. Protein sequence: CASSPRQGQAQETQYF.